The 15 T cell receptor beta chains listed next were all sequenced from one sample in a study of human T cells and chemical hapten exposure. Indicated time point: patch test 2, 6 weeks after DPC sensitization. Treatment meaning: therapeutic diphenylcyclopropenone sensitization with weekly scalp DPC. Each CDR3 protein gets one entry after TCRdb re-called the RACE reads with MiXCR. Of about 26,000 distinct CDR3 sequences listed, roughly a tenth are singletons. Sequences were derived from whole blood, sampled in connection with sensitization to the hapten diphenylcyclopropenone (DPC). These receptors all stem from a man aged 30 to 39 with alopecia areata. Some clones in this sample may be carry-over from other donors' samples.

The rearrangement links TRBV5-4 to TRBJ2-7; 8 bases align to TRBD1. The V gene end was trimmed by 0 bases and the J gene end by 5 bases; junction bases not matched to a gene: 4. The CDR3 loop spans 14 amino acids. Germline V gene data show CDR1 as SGHNT and CDR2 as YYREEE (reference sequence). The CDR3 loop reads CASSLADRVHEQYF. CDR3 coding DNA: TGTGCCAGCAGCTTGGCGGACAGGGTCCACGAGCAGTACTTC.

At least ten counts were recorded for this clonotype. This chain connects TRBV6-2 or TRBV6-3 to TRBJ2-5; unclear D gene. Looked up from germline, CDR1 is MNHEY and CDR2 is SVGEGT. This CDR3 has 12 residues. V was clipped by 6 bases and J by 0 bases, with 5 bases between them. The CDR3 nucleotides read TGTGCCAGCAGCCGAGACCAAGAGACCCAGTACTTC. Amino acid sequence: CASSRDQETQYF.

This clonotype was found once. The chain has TRBV6-2 or TRBV6-3 and TRBJ1-5; D remains unclear. CDR1 is MNHEY, CDR2 SVGEGT, per germline. The length of the CDR3 is 12 residues. V gave up 6 bases and J gave up 0 bases, with 3 bases separating them. CDR3 in amino acids: CASRDSNQPQHF. DNA of the CDR3: TGTGCCAGCAGGGATAGCAATCAGCCCCAGCATTTT.

This clonotype has ten or more counts. The V and J genes are TRBV14 and TRBJ2-1, with D perhaps TRBD1 or TRBD2 (6 bases each). CDR1 is SGHDN, CDR2 FVKESK, per germline. This CDR3 comprises 15 residues. V shed 7 bases and J shed 1 base, with 14 bases lying between them. CDR3 sequence (DNA): TGTGCCAGCAAGGGGGAGGAGGAGTCCTACAATGAGCAGTTCTTC. Protein sequence: CASKGEEESYNEQFF.

At least ten counts were recorded for this clonotype. J is TRBJ2-7 and V is TRBV3-1; D perhaps matches TRBD2 (5 bases). The CDR3 is 16 amino acids. Germline lookup yields CDR1 LGHDT and CDR2 YNNKEL (reference sequence). Trimming cost V 0 bases and J 0 bases, with 12 bases left between them. For the CDR3, the DNA is TGTGCCAGCAGCCAAGAGAAGTCACGGGGCTCCTACGAGCAGTACTTC. This translates into CASSQEKSRGSYEQYF.

In this sample, this clonotype turned up many times. This rearrangement joins TRBV7-6 to TRBJ2-6; D is unclear. Per germline, CDR1 SGHVS and CDR2 FNYEAQ. CDR3 length equals 17 residues. The germline V and J ends were trimmed by 1 base and 0 bases, with 10 bases remaining between them. CDR3 in DNA: TGTGCCAGCAGCTTAGATGCGGATAGCTCTGGGGCCAACGTCCTGACTTTC. This encodes CASSLDADSSGANVLTF.

The sample holds many counts of this clonotype. The chain links TRBV5-1 to TRBJ2-1; TRBD1 agrees at 8 bases. The CDR3 runs to 17 residues. V was pared by 1 base and J by 9 bases, with 15 bases of the junction left unmatched. CDR1 and CDR2 (germline): SGHRS, YFSETQ. The CDR3 nucleotides are TGCGCCAGCAGCTTGAGAAGTGGGCAGGGGGCGCCGAGTGAGCAGTTCTTC. Residues: CASSLRSGQGAPSEQFF. Together with reference TRBV5-1 and TRBJ2-1, the CDR3 gives the full variable domain: KAGVTQTPRYLIKTRGQQVTLSCSPISGHRSVSWYQQTPGQGLQFLFEYFSETQRNKGNFPGRFSGRQFSNSRSEMNVSTLELGDSALYLCASSLRSGQGAPSEQFFGPGTRLTVL.

This clonotype was recorded at least ten times. V is TRBV19 and J is TRBJ2-1; D perhaps matches TRBD2 (6 bases). This CDR3 comprises 14 residues. The germline V gene has CDR1 LNHDA and CDR2 SQIVND (reference sequence). V gave up 7 bases and J gave up 0 bases, with 10 bases separating them. The CDR3 DNA follows: TGTGCCAGTAAGCTCGGGAGCTCCTACAATGAGCAGTTCTTC. The encoded protein is CASKLGSSYNEQFF.

The chain uses TRBV29-1 and TRBJ2-7; TRBD1 matches 9 bases. There are 12 residues in the CDR3. V lost 5 bases and J lost 3; bases outside the gene matches: 2. Germline CDR1 reads SQVTM; CDR2 reads ANQGSEA. CDR3 amino acids: CSVRQGVYEQYF. CDR3 bases: TGCAGCGTTCGACAGGGGGTCTACGAGCAGTACTTC.

This clonotype was counted between two and nine times. Here the CDR3 reads CASSPDIYSYNEQFF. As DNA, the CDR3 is TGTGCCAGCAGCCCCGACATATACTCCTACAATGAGCAGTTCTTC. The rearrangement uses TRBV9 and TRBJ2-1; D uncertain. The CDR3 length is 15 residues. The V gene lost 4 bases and the J gene lost 0 bases, with 11 bases spanning the gap. The germline gives CDR1 SGDLS, CDR2 YYNGEE.

This clonotype was recorded a few times. The rearrangement joins TRBV20-1 to TRBJ2-3; TRBD1 is a possible D gene (6 bases). V lost 2 bases, J lost 0 bases, and 15 bases lay in between. The CDR3 runs 16 residues. Germline V gene sequence: CDR1 DFQATT, CDR2 SNEGSKA (reference sequence). CDR3 sequence reads: CSARSYPGQSTDTQYF. Written as DNA, the CDR3 is TGCAGTGCTAGATCATATCCGGGACAAAGCACAGATACGCAGTATTTT.

V usage is TRBV11-2 and J usage is TRBJ2-3; TRBD2 is a possible D gene (6 bases). Trimming left V 4 bases short and J 0 bases short, with 11 bases between. Looked up from germline, CDR1 is SGHAT and CDR2 is FQNNGV. The CDR3 spans 15 residues. The CDR3: CASSYGTSSTDTQYF. The CDR3, as DNA: TGTGCCAGCAGCTATGGGACTTCTAGCACAGATACGCAGTATTTT.

This chain links TRBV29-1 with TRBJ2-7; either TRBD1 or TRBD2 may supply D (5 bases each). V lost 7 bases, J lost 11 bases, and 21 bases lay in between. Germline V gene lookup returns CDR1 SQVTM and CDR2 ANQGSEA. The CDR3 is 12 amino acids. CDR3 nucleotides: TGCAGCGCCCTCCCGGCGAGGGGCGTTGAGTACTTC. Protein sequence: CSALPARGVEYF.

This clonotype came up many times. The V and J genes are TRBV12-3 or TRBV12-4 and TRBJ2-5, with a weak D call TRBD2 (6 bases). V was shortened by 6 bases and J by 4 bases, with 15 bases between the two germline ends. This CDR3 region has 14 residues. CDR3 region: CASSLGLGGETQYF. CDR3 sequence (DNA): TGTGCCAGCAGCCTCGGACTGGGGGGAGAGACCCAGTACTTC.

The gene calls are TRBV6-6 and TRBJ2-7, with D hard to call. CDR3 length: 13 amino acids. Germline V CDR1 and CDR2: MNHNY, SVGAGI (reference sequence). Between the trimmed V and J ends, which lost 5 bases and 7 bases, there was a span of 15 bases. The CDR3 region is CASSLLAANEQYF. CDR3 DNA sequence: TGTGCCAGCAGTCTTTTAGCCGCGAATGAGCAGTACTTC.